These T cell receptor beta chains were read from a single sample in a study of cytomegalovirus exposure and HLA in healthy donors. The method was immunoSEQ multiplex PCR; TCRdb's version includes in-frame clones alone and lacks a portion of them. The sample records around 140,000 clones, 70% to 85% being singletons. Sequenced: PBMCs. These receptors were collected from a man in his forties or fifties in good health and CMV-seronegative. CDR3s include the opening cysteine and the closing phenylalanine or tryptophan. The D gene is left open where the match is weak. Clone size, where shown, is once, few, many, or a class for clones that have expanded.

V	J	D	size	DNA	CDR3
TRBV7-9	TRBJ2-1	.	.	TGTGCCAGCAGCTCCCCTCAACAGGGGGGGTACAATGAGCAGTTCTTC	CASSSPQQGGYNEQFF
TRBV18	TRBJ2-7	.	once	TGTGCCAGCTCACGACAGGGGAGGGACGAGCAGTACTTC	CASSRQGRDEQYF
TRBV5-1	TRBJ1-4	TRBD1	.	TGCGCCAGCAGCTTGGCGGCAGGGGGATATGAAAAACTGTTTTTT	CASSLAAGGYEKLFF
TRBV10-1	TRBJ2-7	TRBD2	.	TGCGCCAGCAGTGCTAGCGGGAGTTATTACGAGCAGTACTTC	CASSASGSYYEQYF
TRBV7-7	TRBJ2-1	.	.	TGTGCCAGCAGCTTAGTTAGGGGATCCTACAATGAGCAGTTCTTC	CASSLVRGSYNEQFF
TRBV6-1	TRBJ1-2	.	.	TGTGCCAGCAGTGATGTTGGAGTCTATGGCTACACCTTC	CASSDVGVYGYTF
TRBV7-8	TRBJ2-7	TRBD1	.	TGTGCCAGCAGCTTCCCAATTAATAACCGGGACAGGGGAGTCGAGCAGTACTTC	CASSFPINNRDRGVEQYF
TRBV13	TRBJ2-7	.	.	TGTGCCAGCAGCTTAATGGTAACGGGCCAGGGAAGGCAGTACTTC	CASSLMVTGQGRQYF
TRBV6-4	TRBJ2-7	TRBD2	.	TGTGCCAGCAGGGGGACTAGCGGGGCCTACGAGCAGTACTTC	CASRGTSGAYEQYF
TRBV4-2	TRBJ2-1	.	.	TGTGCCAGCAGGCAAGATAGAATAAATGAGCAGTTCTTC	CASRQDRINEQFF
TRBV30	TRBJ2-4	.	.	TGTGCCTGTTCCAGGGAGGAAAACATTCAGTACTTC	CACSREENIQYF
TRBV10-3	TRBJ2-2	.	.	TGTGCCATCAGTATTTATTTAGACAGCGACTACACCGGGGAGCTGTTTTTT	CAISIYLDSDYTGELFF
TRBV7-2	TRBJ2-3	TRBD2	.	TGTGCCAGCAGCACTCAACTAGCGGGGGGTACAGATACGCAGTATTTT	CASSTQLAGGTDTQYF
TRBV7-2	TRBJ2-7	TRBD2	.	TGTGCCAGCAGCTTAGTTGGGCTAGCGGGAGGCGAGCAGTACTTC	CASSLVGLAGGEQYF